This TCR beta chain originates from a study of graft-versus-host responses after intestinal transplantation. Regarding the study as a whole: Allografts from individuals with graft-donor T cell macrochimerism displayed high graft-versus-host to host-versus-graft clonal ratios. Recipient marrow harbored GvH clones, some of which surfaced first in ileum or blood. Circulating GvH clones peaking coincided with falling HvG clones soon after transplant.

The CDR3 contains 16 residues. V trimming: 10 bases; J trimming: 5 bases; junction bases outside the gene matches: 20. Looked up from germline, CDR1 is SGHDT and CDR2 is YYEEEE. Sequenced by immunoSEQ multiplex PCR; TCRdb stores in-frame clones only, minus some. The sample has some 86,000 clones; 88% are singletons. Concerning this clone itself: Antigen specificity is unknown.

The receptor's source is a human donor who was the organ donor for an intestinal transplant. The sequencing used unstimulated CD4+ T cells sorted from spleen or lymph node cells, collected before transplant. The chain has TRBV5-6 and TRBJ2-5; 7 positions agree with TRBD1. CDR3 nucleotides: TGTGCCTCTACCCCGTTACAGGGGATAGGGTCGGAGACCCAGTACTTC. This encodes CASTPLQGIGSETQYF.